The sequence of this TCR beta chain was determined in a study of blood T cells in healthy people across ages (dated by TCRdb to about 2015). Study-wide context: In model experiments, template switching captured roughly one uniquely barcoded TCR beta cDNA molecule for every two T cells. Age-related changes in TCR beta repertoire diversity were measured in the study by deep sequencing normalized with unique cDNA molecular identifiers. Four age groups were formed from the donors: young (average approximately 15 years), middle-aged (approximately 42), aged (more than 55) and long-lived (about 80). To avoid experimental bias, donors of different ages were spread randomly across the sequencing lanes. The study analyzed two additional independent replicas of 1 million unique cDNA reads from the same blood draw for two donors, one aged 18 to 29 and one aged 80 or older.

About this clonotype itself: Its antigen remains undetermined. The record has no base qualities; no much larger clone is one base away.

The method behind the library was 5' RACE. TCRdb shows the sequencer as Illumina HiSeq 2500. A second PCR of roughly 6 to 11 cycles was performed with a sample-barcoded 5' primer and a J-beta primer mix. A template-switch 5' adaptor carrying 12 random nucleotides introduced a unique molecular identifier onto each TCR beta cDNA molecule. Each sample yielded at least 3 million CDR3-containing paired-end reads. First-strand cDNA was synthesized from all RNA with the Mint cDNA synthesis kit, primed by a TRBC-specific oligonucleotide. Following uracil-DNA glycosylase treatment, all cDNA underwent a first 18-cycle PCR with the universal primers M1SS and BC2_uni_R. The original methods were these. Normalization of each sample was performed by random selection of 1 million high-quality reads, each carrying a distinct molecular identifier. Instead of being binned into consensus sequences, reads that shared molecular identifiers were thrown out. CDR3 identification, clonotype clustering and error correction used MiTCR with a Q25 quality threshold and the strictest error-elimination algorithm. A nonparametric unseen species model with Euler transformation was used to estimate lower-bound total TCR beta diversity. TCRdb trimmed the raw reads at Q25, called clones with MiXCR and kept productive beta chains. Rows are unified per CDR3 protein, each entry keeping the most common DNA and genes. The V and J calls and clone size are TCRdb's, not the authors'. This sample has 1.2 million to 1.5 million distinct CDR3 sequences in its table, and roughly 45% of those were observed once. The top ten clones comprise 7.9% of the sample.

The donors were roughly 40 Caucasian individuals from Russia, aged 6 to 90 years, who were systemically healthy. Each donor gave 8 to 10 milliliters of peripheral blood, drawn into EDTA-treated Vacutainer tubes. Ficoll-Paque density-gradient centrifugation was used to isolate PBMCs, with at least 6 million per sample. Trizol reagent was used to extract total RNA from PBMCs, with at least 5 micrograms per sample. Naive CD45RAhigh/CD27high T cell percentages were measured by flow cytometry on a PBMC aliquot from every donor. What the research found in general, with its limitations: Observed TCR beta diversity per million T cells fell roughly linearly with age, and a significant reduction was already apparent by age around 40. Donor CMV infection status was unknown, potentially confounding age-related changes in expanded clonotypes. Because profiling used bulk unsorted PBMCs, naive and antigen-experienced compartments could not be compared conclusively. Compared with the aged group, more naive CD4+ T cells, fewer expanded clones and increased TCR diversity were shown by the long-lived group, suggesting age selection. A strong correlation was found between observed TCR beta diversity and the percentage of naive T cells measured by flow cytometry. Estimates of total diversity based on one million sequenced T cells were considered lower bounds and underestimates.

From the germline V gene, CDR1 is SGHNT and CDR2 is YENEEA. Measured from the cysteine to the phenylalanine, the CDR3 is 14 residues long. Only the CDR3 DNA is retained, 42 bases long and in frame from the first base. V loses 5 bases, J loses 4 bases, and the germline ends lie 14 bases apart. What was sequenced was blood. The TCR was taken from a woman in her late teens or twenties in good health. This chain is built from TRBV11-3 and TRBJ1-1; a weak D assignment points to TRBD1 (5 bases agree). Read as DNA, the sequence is TGTGCCAGCAGCCCCCTGGCAGGGAGCACTGAAGCTTTCTTT. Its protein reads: CASSPLAGSTEAFF.